This T cell receptor (beta chain) was identified in a study of blood T cell repertoires in COVID-19. Study-level information: There were acute and convalescent COVID-19 samples, and they came from the United States, Italy and Spain. Nucleic acid was either cDNA or gDNA, and it came from T cells, B-cell-depleted T cells, or PBMCs.

Germline-derived CDR1 and CDR2 are MGHRA and YSYEKL. The CDR3 has 17 residues. The trim removed 1 base at V and 2 bases at J, leaving 7 bases unmatched. Original methodology: Researchers report that nucleated cell counts were estimated from reference gene primer amplification. The method was immunoSEQ multiplex PCR; TCRdb's version includes in-frame clones alone and lacks a portion of them. Clone size and V and J calls were adopted from that table, with D and trimming inferred from the DNA. The sample includes hundreds of thousands of clones, 75% to 85% of them seen just once. Recruits, aged about 18 to 89 years, lived in 20 to 30 US areas.

This clonotype was sampled from a man in his thirties or forties with acute COVID-19. This chain connects TRBV4-1 to TRBJ1-5, with 8 bases lining up with TRBD1. Source material: PBMCs or T cells enriched from blood (not recorded which). CDR3 protein: CASSQGTGFGGNQPQHF. The CDR3 region has the DNA TGCGCCAGCAGCCAAGGGACAGGGTTCGGTGGCAATCAGCCCCAGCATTTT.